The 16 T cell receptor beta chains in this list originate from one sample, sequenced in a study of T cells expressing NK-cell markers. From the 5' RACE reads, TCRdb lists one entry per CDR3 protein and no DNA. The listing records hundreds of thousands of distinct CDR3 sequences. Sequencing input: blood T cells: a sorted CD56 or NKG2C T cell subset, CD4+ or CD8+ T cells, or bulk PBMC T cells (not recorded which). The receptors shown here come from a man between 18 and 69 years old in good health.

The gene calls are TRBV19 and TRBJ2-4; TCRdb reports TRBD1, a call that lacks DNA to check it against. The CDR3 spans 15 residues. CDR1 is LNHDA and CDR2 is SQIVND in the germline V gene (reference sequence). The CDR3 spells CASSKWVPQGNIQYF.

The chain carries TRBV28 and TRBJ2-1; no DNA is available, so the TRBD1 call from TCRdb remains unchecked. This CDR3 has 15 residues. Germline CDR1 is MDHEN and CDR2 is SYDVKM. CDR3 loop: CASSTGARSNNEQFF.

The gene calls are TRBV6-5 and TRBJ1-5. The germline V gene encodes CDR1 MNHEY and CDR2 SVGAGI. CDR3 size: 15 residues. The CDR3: CASSYGDPPGQPQHF.

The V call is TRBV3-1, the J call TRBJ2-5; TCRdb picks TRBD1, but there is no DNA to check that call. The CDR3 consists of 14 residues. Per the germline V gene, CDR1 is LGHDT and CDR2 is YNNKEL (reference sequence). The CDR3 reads CASILRGRWETQYF.

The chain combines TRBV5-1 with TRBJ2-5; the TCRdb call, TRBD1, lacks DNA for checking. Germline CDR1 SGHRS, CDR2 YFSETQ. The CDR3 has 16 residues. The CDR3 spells CASSLRDRNLQETQYF.

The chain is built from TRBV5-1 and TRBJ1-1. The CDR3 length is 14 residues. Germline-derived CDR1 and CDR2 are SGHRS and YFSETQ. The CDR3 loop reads CASSGGRTIGEAFF.

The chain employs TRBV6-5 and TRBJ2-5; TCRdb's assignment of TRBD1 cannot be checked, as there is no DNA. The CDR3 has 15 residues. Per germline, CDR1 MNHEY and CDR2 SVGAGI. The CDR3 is CASSYNEGVRETQYF.

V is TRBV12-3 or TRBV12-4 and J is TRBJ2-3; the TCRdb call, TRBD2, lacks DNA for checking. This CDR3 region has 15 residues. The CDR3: CASSLLTTSTDTQYF.

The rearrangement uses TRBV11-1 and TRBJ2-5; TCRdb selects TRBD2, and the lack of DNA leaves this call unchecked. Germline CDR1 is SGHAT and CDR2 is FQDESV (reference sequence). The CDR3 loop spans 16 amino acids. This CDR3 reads CASSRSSSGGQETQYF. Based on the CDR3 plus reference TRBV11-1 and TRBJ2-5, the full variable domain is EAEVAQSPRYKITEKSQAVAFWCDPISGHATLYWYRQILGQGPELLVQFQDESVVDDSQLPKDRFSAERLKGVDSTLKIQPAELGDSAMYLCASSRSSSGGQETQYFGPGTRLLVL.

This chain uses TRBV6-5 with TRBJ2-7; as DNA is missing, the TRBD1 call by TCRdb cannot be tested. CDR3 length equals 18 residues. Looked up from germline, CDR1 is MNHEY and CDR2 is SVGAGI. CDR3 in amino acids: CASSFYTRVGTDTYEQYF.

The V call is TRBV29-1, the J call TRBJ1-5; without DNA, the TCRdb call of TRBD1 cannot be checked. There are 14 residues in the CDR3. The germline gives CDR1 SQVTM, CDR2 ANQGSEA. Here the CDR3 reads CSVVGAGRDQPQHF.

This CDR3 is CASSPQGGQASSKEAFF. V and J are TRBV18 and TRBJ1-1; the D call from TCRdb, TRBD1, cannot be confirmed without DNA. Germline V gene lookup returns CDR1 KGHSH and CDR2 LQKENI. CDR3 length equals 17 residues.

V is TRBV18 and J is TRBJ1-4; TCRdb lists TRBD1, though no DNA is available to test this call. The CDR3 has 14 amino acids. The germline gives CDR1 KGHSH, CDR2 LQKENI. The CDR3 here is CASSPRDRVEKLFF.

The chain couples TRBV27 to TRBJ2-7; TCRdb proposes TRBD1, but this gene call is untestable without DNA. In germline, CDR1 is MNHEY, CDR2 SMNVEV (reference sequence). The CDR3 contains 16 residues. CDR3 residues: CASKRTAGHKSYEQYF.

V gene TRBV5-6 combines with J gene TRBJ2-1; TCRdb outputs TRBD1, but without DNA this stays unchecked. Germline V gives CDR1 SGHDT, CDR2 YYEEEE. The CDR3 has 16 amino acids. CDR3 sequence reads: CASSLVGAEPYNEQFF.

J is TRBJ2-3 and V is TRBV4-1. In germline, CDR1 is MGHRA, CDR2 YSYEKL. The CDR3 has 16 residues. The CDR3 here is CASSQVSGYSTDTQYF.